This TCR beta chain was obtained from a study of shared clonotypes between healthy human individuals. Some clones are missing from TCRdb's copy, which holds only in-frame ones; the method was immunoSEQ multiplex PCR. The table shows about 490,000 clones, with over 60% occurring only once. The V and J ends lost 2 bases and 2 bases respectively, with 10 bases between them. CDR1 SGHRS and CDR2 YFSETQ come from the germline V gene. The length of the CDR3 is 15 residues. The rearrangement links TRBV5-1 to TRBJ2-2; D may match TRBD1 or TRBD2 (5 bases each). The sequence was obtained from a woman in her thirties or forties in good health. Some clones in this sample may be carry-over from other donors' samples. The sequenced sample was PBMCs. The CDR3 spells CASSLLGHNTGELFF. CDR3 nucleotide sequence: TGCGCCAGCAGCTTACTAGGACATAACACCGGGGAGCTGTTTTTT. Looking up the rest from reference TRBV5-1 and TRBJ2-2 gives the full variable domain: KAGVTQTPRYLIKTRGQQVTLSCSPISGHRSVSWYQQTPGQGLQFLFEYFSETQRNKGNFPGRFSGRQFSNSRSEMNVSTLELGDSALYLCASSLLGHNTGELFFGEGSRLTVL.